This paragraph reports one T cell receptor beta chain. What it binds is not known. These data are taken from a study of PD-1 blockade in classical Hodgkin lymphoma. The method was immunoSEQ multiplex PCR; TCRdb's version includes in-frame clones alone and lacks a portion of them. The data show roughly 40,000 clones, 85% to 90% seen once. Points from the study as a whole: Some patients started nivolumab under 1 year after ASCT, and they were excluded. With CD4+ cells, TCR diversity rose significantly by C4D1, but not with CD8+ cells. Newly diagnosed patients and complete responders had comparable diversity at baseline.

The CDR3 is 16 amino acids. Germline V gives CDR1 SGHRS, CDR2 YFSETQ. Trimming pared 1 base from V and 0 bases from J, leaving 10 bases between. Following autologous stem cell transplantation, relapse occurred in every patient, and exposure to brentuximab vedotin varied. Complete response, partial response or progressive disease made up the best responses. Sequenced material: peripheral blood mononuclear cells (PBMCs), taken at baseline. This TCR came from a human donor with classical Hodgkin lymphoma. The chain has TRBV5-1 and TRBJ2-2; unclear D gene. CDR3 DNA: TGCGCCAGCAGCTTGTTGCCAGGAGCGAACACCGGGGAGCTGTTTTTT. It specifies CASSLLPGANTGELFF.